A single sample gave rise to the 5 T cell receptor beta chains below, sequenced in a study of breast tumors, draining lymph nodes, adjacent tissues. Samples came from axillary lymph nodes draining the breast cancer. TCRdb analysed the multiplex PCR reads with MiXCR anew, one entry per CDR3 protein. The repertoire includes under 300,000 distinct CDR3 sequences, less than 40% of them detected once, and 3.6% sits in the top ten. Sequencing was performed on axillary lymph node tissue. Source of these receptors: a female donor with breast cancer. Some clones in this sample may be carry-over from other donors' samples.

The CDR3 coding sequence is TGTGCCACCACGGCGAGGGATGGCTACACCTTC. It encodes CATTARDGYTF. The genes are TRBV24-1 and TRBJ1-2; D is uncertain. Trimming pared 8 bases from V and 6 bases from J, leaving 9 bases between. The V gene's germline CDR1 is KGHDR and CDR2 SFDVKD. The CDR3 loop spans 11 amino acids.

This chain joins TRBV27 and TRBJ2-6, with D maybe TRBD2 (5 bases). CDR1 is MNHEY and CDR2 is SMNVEV in the germline V gene (reference sequence). The V and J ends lost 3 bases and 0 bases respectively, with 12 bases between them. The CDR3 runs to 17 residues. This CDR3 reads CASSFTGTPSGANVLTF. Written as DNA, the CDR3 is TGTGCCAGCAGTTTTACGGGAACTCCCTCTGGGGCCAACGTCCTGACTTTC.

The CDR3 DNA is TGTGCCAGCAGCCTTACAGGGGACTCTGGAAACACCTTC. Its protein product is CASSLTGDSGNTF. The chain has TRBV6-5 and TRBJ1-2, with 7 bases identical to TRBD1. Unmatched junction bases numbered 13, after V lost 6 bases and J lost 12 bases. This CDR3 is built from 13 residues. Germline lookup yields CDR1 MNHEY and CDR2 SVGAGI.

Comment on this clonotype: This may be a read error, as it is one base from a much larger clone. The chain uses TRBV20-1 and TRBJ2-2, with 10 bases identical to TRBD1. CDR3 size: 18 residues. Germline V gene data show CDR1 as DFQATT and CDR2 as SNEGSKA (reference sequence). CDR3 sequence (DNA): TGCAGTGCTGGAGATACCGACAGGGGGCGGTTGGATACCGGGGAGCTGTTTTTT. It codes for CSAGDTDRGRLDTGELFF.

This clonotype was observed many times. The chain recombines TRBV7-9 with TRBJ2-7, with 8 nucleotides matching TRBD1. Per germline, CDR1 SEHNR and CDR2 FQNEAQ (reference sequence). The CDR3 spans 14 residues. The V segment lost 4 bases and the J segment 6 bases; nucleotides outside the gene matches: 8. CDR3 sequence (DNA): TGTGCCAGCAGCTCGACAGGGGTATCGGGCGAGCAGTACTTC. The encoded protein is CASSSTGVSGEQYF.